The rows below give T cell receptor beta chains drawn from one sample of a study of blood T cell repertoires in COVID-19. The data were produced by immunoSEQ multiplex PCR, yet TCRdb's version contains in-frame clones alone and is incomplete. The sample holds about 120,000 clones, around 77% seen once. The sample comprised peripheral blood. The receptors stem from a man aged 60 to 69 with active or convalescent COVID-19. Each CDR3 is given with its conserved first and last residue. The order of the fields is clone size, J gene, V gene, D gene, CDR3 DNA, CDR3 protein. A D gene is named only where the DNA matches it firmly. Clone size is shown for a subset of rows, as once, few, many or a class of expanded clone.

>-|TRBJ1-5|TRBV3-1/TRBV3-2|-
TGTGCCAGCAGCCAGGGAGTACTTCAGCCCCAGCATTTT
CASSQGVLQPQHF
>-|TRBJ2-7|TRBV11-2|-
TGTGCCAGCAGCCTGTCCCGGGACTCTAGCTCCTACGAGCAGTACTTC
CASSLSRDSSSYEQYF
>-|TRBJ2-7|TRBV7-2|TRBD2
TGTGCCAGCAGGGCCGGGGGGAGCTCCTACGAGCAGTACTTC
CASRAGGSSYEQYF
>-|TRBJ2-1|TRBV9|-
TGTGCCAGCAGCGTAGCTCCGAGGTCCAATGAGCAGTTCTTC
CASSVAPRSNEQFF
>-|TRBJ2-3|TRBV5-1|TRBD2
TGCGCCAGCAGCTTACTAGCGGGACTCACAGATACGCAGTATTTT
CASSLLAGLTDTQYF
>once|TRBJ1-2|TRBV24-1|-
TGTGCCACCAGTGATTTCGGTGGCTACACCTTC
CATSDFGGYTF
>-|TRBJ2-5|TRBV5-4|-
TGTGCCAGCAGCTTGGAAGCCTGGTCGGGAGAGACCCAGTACTTC
CASSLEAWSGETQYF
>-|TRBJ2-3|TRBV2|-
TGTGCCAGCAGCTTTAGCGGCCAGACCGCAGATACGCAGTATTTT
CASSFSGQTADTQYF
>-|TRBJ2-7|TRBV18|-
TGTGCCAGCTCTCAGCGGTACGAGCAGTACTTC
CASSQRYEQYF
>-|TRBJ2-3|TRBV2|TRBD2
TGTGCCAGCGGGGGACTAGCGGGAGCGGCAGATACGCAGTATTTT
CASGGLAGAADTQYF
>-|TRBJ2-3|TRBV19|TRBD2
TGTGCCAGTACCCCGACTAGCGATAGAGATACGCAGTATTTT
CASTPTSDRDTQYF
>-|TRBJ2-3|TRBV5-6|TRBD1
TGTGCCAGCAGCCCGCCACAGGGGACAGATACGCAGTATTTT
CASSPPQGTDTQYF
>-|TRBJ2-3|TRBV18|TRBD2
TGTGCCAGCTCACTTTCGACTAGCGGCACAGATACGCAGTATTTT
CASSLSTSGTDTQYF
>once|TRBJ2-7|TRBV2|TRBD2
TGTGCCAGCAGTCCCCTATTAGCGGGAGGCCACGAGCAGTACTTC
CASSPLLAGGHEQYF
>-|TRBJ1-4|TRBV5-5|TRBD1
TGTGCCAGCAGCTACAACAGGGGAAAACTGTTTTTT
CASSYNRGKLFF
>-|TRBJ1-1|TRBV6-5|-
TGTGCCAGCGGTTATCTGAGTAGGAGCACTGAAGCTTTCTTT
CASGYLSRSTEAFF
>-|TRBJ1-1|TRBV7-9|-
TGTGCCAGGGGGCTTCAAGGCCTGCACACTGAAGCTTTCTTT
CARGLQGLHTEAFF
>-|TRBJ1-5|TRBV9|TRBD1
TGTGCCAGCAGCGTAGACCAGGGGGCTGGTCAGCCCCAGCATTTT
CASSVDQGAGQPQHF
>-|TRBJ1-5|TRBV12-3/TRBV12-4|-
TGTGCCAGCAGTTATAGCGGGGGCCGAGCCCAGCATTTT
CASSYSGGRAQHF
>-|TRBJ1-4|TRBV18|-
TGTGCCAGCTCACCACCCGGGCAGGGCAAAGAAAAACTGTTTTTT
CASSPPGQGKEKLFF
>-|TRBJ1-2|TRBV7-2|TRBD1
TGTGCCAGCAGCTTAAGGGGACAGGGTTTCTATGGCTACACCTTC
CASSLRGQGFYGYTF
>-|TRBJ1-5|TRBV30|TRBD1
TGTGCCTGGAGTTCAGGGGGGAATCAGCCCCAGCATTTT
CAWSSGGNQPQHF
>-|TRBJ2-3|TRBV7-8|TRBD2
TGTGCCAGCACCTGGCGGGAGTATTCAGATACGCAGTATTTT
CASTWREYSDTQYF
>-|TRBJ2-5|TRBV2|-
TGTGCCAGCAGCCGTCCCCTAAGGGGACAAGAGACCCAGTACTTC
CASSRPLRGQETQYF
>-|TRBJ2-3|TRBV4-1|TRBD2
TGCGCCAGCAGCCGAAAAGTTCCCGCTAGCGGGAGAACCTACACAGATACGCAGTATTTT
CASSRKVPASGRTYTDTQYF
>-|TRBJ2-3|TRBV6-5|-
TGTGCCAGCAAAGACTCAATCACAGATACGCAGTATTTT
CASKDSITDTQYF
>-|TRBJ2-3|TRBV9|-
TGTGCCAGCAGCGTAGCGGTTAACACAGATACGCAGTATTTT
CASSVAVNTDTQYF
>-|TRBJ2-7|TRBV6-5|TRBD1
TGTGCCAGCAGCCGCGGGACAGGGGATTACGAGCAGTACTTC
CASSRGTGDYEQYF
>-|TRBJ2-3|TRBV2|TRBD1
TGTGCCAGCAGTCTCTACCGGACAGGGGTCACAGATACGCAGTATTTT
CASSLYRTGVTDTQYF